The rows below give T cell receptor beta chains drawn from one sample of a study of blood T cell repertoires in COVID-19. Profiled with immunoSEQ multiplex PCR; TCRdb holds only in-frame clones, not every one. The sample contains about 130,000 clones, almost 70% of which appear only once. The sequencing input was peripheral blood. All receptors derive from a woman aged 70 to 79 with acute or convalescent COVID-19. Both conserved end residues are part of each CDR3. A D gene is named only where the DNA matches it firmly. A row's size may be missing; if present it is once, few, many or a size class.

clone_size	d_call	v_call	j_call	cdr3_nt	cdr3_aa
.	TRBD1	TRBV5-1	TRBJ1-2	TGCGCCAGCAGCCCGTTTAGACAGGGTCTAACTGGCTACACCTTC	CASSPFRQGLTGYTF
.	.	TRBV12-3/TRBV12-4	TRBJ1-2	TGTGCCAGCAGTGGCAACAGATTCTATGGCTACACCTTC	CASSGNRFYGYTF
.	TRBD1	TRBV6-5	TRBJ1-2	TGTGCCAGCAGTTACCAGGGGGTAGGATATGGCTACACCTTC	CASSYQGVGYGYTF
.	.	TRBV6-5	TRBJ2-7	TGTGCCAGCAGCCCCAGGGGCGCGTACGAGCAGTACTTC	CASSPRGAYEQYF
.	TRBD2	TRBV5-1	TRBJ2-3	TGCGCCAGTTCAGCGGGAGACGGTACAGATACGCAGTATTTT	CASSAGDGTDTQYF
few	TRBD1	TRBV6-5	TRBJ2-7	TGTGCCAGCAGTTCCGGGACAGCCTCTCCCTACGAGCAGTACTTC	CASSSGTASPYEQYF
.	TRBD1	TRBV7-8	TRBJ2-7	TGTGCCAGCAGGCCCCGGACAGGCTCTTACGAGCAGTACTTC	CASRPRTGSYEQYF
.	TRBD1	TRBV9	TRBJ1-2	TGTGCCAGCAACCCGACAGGGGATAACTATGGCTACACCTTC	CASNPTGDNYGYTF
.	TRBD1	TRBV3-1/TRBV3-2	TRBJ2-5	TGTGCCAGCAGCAGCTCCACTTTGACAGGGCGGGAGACCCAGTACTTC	CASSSSTLTGRETQYF
.	TRBD1	TRBV4-2	TRBJ1-4	TGTGCCAGCAGCGCAGAGGGACAGGGGAATGAAAAACTGTTTTTT	CASSAEGQGNEKLFF
.	.	TRBV5-1	TRBJ2-2	TGCGCCAGCAGGGCCAGGCCGGGGGAGCTGTTTTTT	CASRARPGELFF
few	TRBD1	TRBV29-1	TRBJ1-1	TGCAGCGTTGTCCCGGGACAGTGGGGGAACACTGAAGCTTTCTTT	CSVVPGQWGNTEAFF
.	TRBD1	TRBV15	TRBJ1-2	TGTGCCACCAGCAGGAAGGGACAGGGAAACTATGGCTACACCTTC	CATSRKGQGNYGYTF
once	.	TRBV28	TRBJ1-4	TGTGCCAGTTACAGGGAGGGGGAAAAACTGTTTTTT	CASYREGEKLFF
.	.	TRBV19	TRBJ2-7	TGTGCCAAACAGGTTCCCTACGAGCAGTACTTC	CAKQVPYEQYF
.	TRBD1	TRBV5-1	TRBJ2-3	TGCGCCAGCAGCATGGGACAGCGCACGGATACGCAGTATTTT	CASSMGQRTDTQYF
.	.	TRBV6-5	TRBJ2-7	TGTGCCAGCAGTTACTCGCCTTCGAGGGTTTACGAGCAGTACTTC	CASSYSPSRVYEQYF
.	TRBD1	TRBV30	TRBJ2-1	TGTGCCTGGAGTCTCGGGACAGGGGGCCAGGATTCACAGTTCTTC	CAWSLGTGGQDSQFF
.	.	TRBV5-4	TRBJ2-1	TGTGCCAGCAGCTTGGAGTGGTCAGACAATGAGCAGTTCTTC	CASSLEWSDNEQFF
.	TRBD1	TRBV7-2	TRBJ2-1	TGTGCCAGCAGCTTAGTAGGGGGCGTAACTTCCTACAATGAGCAGTTCTTC	CASSLVGGVTSYNEQFF
many	.	TRBV10-2	TRBJ2-7	TGCGCCAGCAGTGAGAAGCACGAGCAGTACTTC	CASSEKHEQYF
.	.	TRBV3-1/TRBV3-2	TRBJ1-2	TGTGCCAGCAGCCCTACGACAGGTCTATCGGGCTACACCTTC	CASSPTTGLSGYTF
.	TRBD1	TRBV29-1	TRBJ2-7	TGCAGCGCTATTTCAGGGACAGAGATCTACGAGCAGTACTTC	CSAISGTEIYEQYF
.	.	TRBV6-5	TRBJ1-3	TGTGCCAGCAGCCGAGACAGCTCTGGAAACACCATATATTTT	CASSRDSSGNTIYF
.	.	TRBV6-2/TRBV6-3	TRBJ2-7	TGTGCCAGCAGTTACGGCCAGTACGAGCAGTACTTC	CASSYGQYEQYF
.	.	TRBV6-2/TRBV6-3	TRBJ2-1	TGTGCCAGCAGTTACTCGCAAGCTAGCCAAGGGCCTGAGCAGTTCTTC	CASSYSQASQGPEQFF
.	TRBD1	TRBV5-1	TRBJ2-7	TGCGCCAGCAGCATGGACAGGAGCCCCGAGCAGTACTTC	CASSMDRSPEQYF
.	TRBD1	TRBV6-1	TRBJ1-5	TGTGCCAGCAGTGAAGGGGCAGGGGGAGGTCAGCCCCAGCATTTT	CASSEGAGGGQPQHF
.	TRBD1	TRBV3-1/TRBV3-2	TRBJ1-4	TGTGCCAGCAGCCCCGGCCGACGGGACAGGGAAAAACTGTTTTTT	CASSPGRRDREKLFF
.	.	TRBV10-2	TRBJ2-7	TGCGCCAGCAGTGAGTCCAGCTACGAGCAGTACTTC	CASSESSYEQYF
once	TRBD1	TRBV19	TRBJ1-4	TGTGCCAGTAGCGACAGGGCAACTAATGAAAAACTGTTTTTT	CASSDRATNEKLFF
few	TRBD1	TRBV6-2/TRBV6-3	TRBJ1-6	TGTGCCAGCAGTTACGAGGGACAGGGTGAGTCACCCCTCCACTTT	CASSYEGQGESPLHF
.	.	TRBV29-1	TRBJ2-2	TGCAGCGTCGCGACTAGGAACACCGGGGAGCTGTTTTTT	CSVATRNTGELFF
.	.	TRBV12-3/TRBV12-4	TRBJ2-1	TGTGCCAGCAGTTTTGAGAGTGAGCAGTTCTTC	CASSFESEQFF
.	.	TRBV28	TRBJ1-2	TGTGCCAGCAGCCCTTCGGCAGGGGCGGCTGGCTACACCTTC	CASSPSAGAAGYTF
.	.	TRBV5-1	TRBJ2-2	TGCGCCAGCAGCTTGTGGTCAGGGTCCGGGGAGCTGTTTTTT	CASSLWSGSGELFF
.	TRBD1	TRBV18	TRBJ1-4	TGTGCCAGCTCACCCGGACAGGGGAGCGATGAAAAACTGTTTTTT	CASSPGQGSDEKLFF
.	.	TRBV2	TRBJ2-7	TGTGCCAGCAGTGAAAGCACCCACGGCGAGCAGTACTTC	CASSESTHGEQYF
.	.	TRBV28	TRBJ2-7	TGTGCCAGCAGTCGTGTAGACGAGCAGTACTTC	CASSRVDEQYF
.	TRBD2	TRBV18	TRBJ2-1	TGTGCCAGCTCACCCTTGGGACCTAGCGGGATACACTACAATGAGCAGTTCTTC	CASSPLGPSGIHYNEQFF
few	.	TRBV12-3/TRBV12-4	TRBJ2-5	TGTGCCAGCAGTCGGGGCCAAGAGACCCAGTACTTC	CASSRGQETQYF
.	.	TRBV5-1	TRBJ1-1	TGCGCCAGCAGCTTGACAGGGTGGGCTGAAGCTTTCTTT	CASSLTGWAEAFF
.	TRBD1	TRBV28	TRBJ1-6	TGTGCCAGCAGGAACCCAGGGGGCATAATAGGGTCACCCCTCCACTTT	CASRNPGGIIGSPLHF
few	TRBD2	TRBV7-3	TRBJ2-1	TGTGCCAGCTCTAAGGGTGGGACTATCAATGAGCAGTTCTTC	CASSKGGTINEQFF
few	.	TRBV28	TRBJ2-6	TGTGCCAGCGCGACGACAGTCTCTGGGGCCAACGTCCTGACTTTC	CASATTVSGANVLTF
few	.	TRBV27	TRBJ2-7	TGTGCCAGCAGTGTAACCGGGACTTTAACTACCTACGAGCAGTACTTC	CASSVTGTLTTYEQYF
.	TRBD1	TRBV5-8	TRBJ1-1	TGTGCCAGCAGCATCTTACAGGGGAGGACTGAAGCTTTCTTT	CASSILQGRTEAFF
once	.	TRBV9	TRBJ2-1	TGTGCCAGCAGCGTTCAAATCAGGGGGGACTACAATGAGCAGTTCTTC	CASSVQIRGDYNEQFF
.	TRBD2	TRBV27	TRBJ2-7	TGTGCCAGCAGTTTATCCCGGACTAGCGGGACACCCTACGAGCAGTACTTC	CASSLSRTSGTPYEQYF
.	TRBD2	TRBV10-3	TRBJ2-1	TGTGCCATCAGCACTAGCGGGCCCACAAACAATGAGCAGTTCTTC	CAISTSGPTNNEQFF
once	TRBD2	TRBV4-1	TRBJ2-7	TGCGCCAGCAGCCAAGATTTAGCGGGAGCGTACGAGCAGTACTTC	CASSQDLAGAYEQYF
.	TRBD1	TRBV5-5	TRBJ1-2	TGTGCCAGCAGCGTGAGCCCCGGGACAGGGGGTGGCTACACCTTC	CASSVSPGTGGGYTF
few	TRBD1	TRBV28	TRBJ2-2	TGTGCCAGCAGTTTAAGGGGGCTCGGCGCCGGGGAGCTGTTTTTT	CASSLRGLGAGELFF